Listed below are T cell receptor beta chains from one sample, sequenced in a study of breast tumors, draining lymph nodes, adjacent tissues. In TCRdb, the multiplex PCR reads were re-called with MiXCR into one record per CDR3 protein. Of 140,000 or so distinct CDR3 sequences listed, around a third are singletons. The sample was axillary lymph node tissue. The receptors were sampled from a female donor with breast cancer. Some clones in this sample may be carry-over from other donors' samples. Each CDR3 is given with its conserved first and last residue. D genes are given only for firm matches. Clone size is shown for a subset of rows, as once, few, many or a class of expanded clone.

V gene,clone size,J gene,D gene,CDR3 DNA,CDR3 protein
TRBV9,NA,TRBJ1-6,TRBD1,TGTGCCAGCAGCGTAGATTTGGGTGGGACAGACTCACCCCTCCACTTT,CASSVDLGGTDSPLHF
TRBV2,NA,TRBJ1-6,NA,TGTGCCAGCAGTGATGTGGGAATGGGAAGTTCACCCCTCCACTTT,CASSDVGMGSSPLHF
TRBV19,many,TRBJ1-3,NA,TGTGCCAGTAGCACCTCTGGAAACACCATATATTTT,CASSTSGNTIYF
TRBV5-4,NA,TRBJ1-2,TRBD1,TGTGCCAGCAGTCATGGACAGGGTGCCTATGGCTACACCTTC,CASSHGQGAYGYTF
TRBV10-2,many,TRBJ1-5,NA,TGCGCCAGCAGTGTCAGCGGCAATCAGCCCCAGCATTTT,CASSVSGNQPQHF
TRBV7-9,many,TRBJ2-7,TRBD2,TGTGCCAGCAGCGTCCCGGGACTAGCGGGGGAGCAGTACTTC,CASSVPGLAGEQYF
TRBV7-2,many,TRBJ2-3,NA,TGTGCCAGCAGCCCCCTAGATACGCAGTATTTT,CASSPLDTQYF
TRBV7-8,many,TRBJ2-2,NA,TGTGCCAGCAGCCGAGCGAATGCGAACACCGGGGAGCTGTTTTTT,CASSRANANTGELFF
TRBV11-2,once,TRBJ2-5,NA,TGTGCCAGCAGCAGGGGACAGACTAGCAAGGAGACCCAGTACTTC,CASSRGQTSKETQYF
TRBV29-1,NA,TRBJ1-6,NA,TGCAGCGTTGCCGGGACTGACCAGCCCAATTCACCCCTCCACTTT,CSVAGTDQPNSPLHF
TRBV12-3/TRBV12-4,many,TRBJ1-2,TRBD1,TGTGCCAGCAGTGAGGACAGGGAGGGCTACACCTTC,CASSEDREGYTF
TRBV6-5,many,TRBJ2-5,NA,TGTGCCAGCAGTTACGGGACGCCGGTGGGACCCCAGTACTTC,CASSYGTPVGPQYF
TRBV4-1,NA,TRBJ1-2,NA,TGCGCCAGCAGCCAAGAGGTCAAGCGGGGAGGCTACACCTTC,CASSQEVKRGGYTF